Included here is one T cell receptor beta chain sequence, with context. Its antigen is still unknown. The source of the sample is a study of post-analysis software for immune sequencing data. Study-level results: Relative to controls, patients with multiple sclerosis showed significantly lower normalized Chao1 diversity. About five TRBV segments appeared more often in patients than in controls, and TRBV5-6, TRBV5-1 and TRBV20-1 were among these.

Germline CDR1 and CDR2: DFQATT and SNEGSKA (reference sequence). The CDR3 sequence is 14 residues long. V gave up 5 bases and J gave up 7 bases, with 20 bases separating them. Researchers reported that TCR beta cDNA libraries carried unique molecular identifiers. TCRdb passed the PCR reads through MiXCR, listing each CDR3 protein once. Among about 820,000 distinct CDR3 sequences listed, about 50% were seen once. The J gene is TRBJ1-2, the V gene TRBV20-1; a weak D match, TRBD1 (6 bases). The receptor was derived from a girl aged 5-17 years with multiple sclerosis. Sequenced sample: blood. The CDR3 nucleotides read TGCAGTGCTGGGACATATCCAAATGGGGCTGGCTACACCTTC. Protein product: CSAGTYPNGAGYTF.